A selection of T cell receptor beta chains follows, all from one sample in a study of kidney transplant recipient with SARS-CoV-2 infection. Using its own MiXCR run on the reads, TCRdb lists one record per CDR3 protein. This table has some 220,000 distinct CDR3 sequences, less than 35% appearing once. The material was a blood sample, obtained at baseline and between days 110 and 120 from a kidney transplant recipient. The receptors stem from a young adult male patient who had COVID-19 and was a kidney transplant recipient. Part of the T cells may come from the graft donor. CDR3s include the opening cysteine and the closing phenylalanine or tryptophan. Each record gives: V gene, J gene, clone size, D gene, CDR3 protein, CDR3 DNA. The D gene is left open where the match is weak. Not every row has a clone size; where given, it reads once, few, many or a size class.

TRBV7-5,TRBJ1-2,many,NA,CISVPEQCCEVGKTYGYTF,NA
TRBV19,TRBJ1-5,many,NA,CASTRGNQGIPTAQHF,TGTGCCAGTACCCGGGGGAATCAGGGGATTCCGACGGCCCAGCATTTT
TRBV6-5,TRBJ1-1,many,NA,CASSFTKPRATEAFF,TGTGCCAGCAGTTTTACAAAGCCACGAGCCACTGAAGCTTTCTTT
TRBV8-2,TRBJ2-6,few,NA,CGSVIRITQSRANVLTF,TGTGGCAGCGTGATTAGGATAACACAAAGTCGGGCCAACGTCCTGACTTTC
TRBV5-8,TRBJ2-2,few,NA,CASSSGLTTVTGELFF,TGTGCCAGCAGCTCGGGACTCACCACAGTCACCGGGGAGCTGTTTTTT
TRBV5-1,TRBJ1-1,many,NA,CASRGQEDTEAFF,TGCGCCAGCCGGGGGCAGGAGGACACTGAAGCTTTCTTT
TRBV7-8,TRBJ2-5,few,TRBD2,CASSLGAGGWQETQYF,TGTGCCAGCAGCTTAGGGGCGGGAGGCTGGCAAGAGACCCAGTACTTC
TRBV20-1,TRBJ2-1,many,NA,CSAPDPGGVDEQFF,TGCAGTGCTCCCGATCCGGGCGGGGTTGATGAGCAGTTCTTC
TRBV5-4,TRBJ2-3,NA,NA,CASSLRQTNTDTQYF,TGTGCCAGCAGCTTGAGGCAGACTAACACAGATACGCAGTATTTT
TRBV13,TRBJ2-2,large,NA,CASSSAGELFF,TGTGCCAGCAGCAGCGCCGGGGAGCTGTTTTTT
TRBV6-1,TRBJ2-3,many,NA,CASSERGTDTQYF,TGTGCCAGCAGTGAACGAGGGACAGATACGCAGTATTTT
TRBV20-1,TRBJ2-5,few,NA,CSASVTREKPQYF,TGCAGTGCTAGTGTGACGAGGGAGAAGCCCCAGTACTTC
TRBV6-2/TRBV6-3,TRBJ2-1,NA,TRBD1,CASSNRDRAYNEQLF,TGTGCCAGCAGCAACCGGGACAGGGCCTACAATGAGCAGCTCTTC
TRBV12-3/TRBV12-4,TRBJ2-7,many,TRBD2,CASMARAGAGGAYEQYF,TGTGCCAGCATGGCCCGAGCGGGGGCGGGAGGGGCCTACGAGCAGTACTTC
TRBV16,TRBJ1-2,NA,NA,CASSKAPVVRKAYGYTF,TGTGCCAGCAGCAAAGCTCCGGTCGTTAGAAAGGCCTATGGCTACACCTTC
TRBV21-1,TRBJ2-3,NA,NA,CASIPGQAPRQTNTQYF,TGTGCCAGCATCCCGGGACAGGCTCCGCGACAGACGAATACGCAGTATTTT
TRBV7-2,TRBJ2-7,many,NA,CASRPPSREVLSYEQYF,TGTGCCAGCAGGCCCCCATCCCGTGAGGTTCTCTCCTACGAGCAGTACTTC
TRBV6-5,TRBJ1-1,NA,NA,CASNEVGGIGTEAFF,TGTGCCAGCAATGAAGTCGGGGGGATTGGCACTGAAGCTTTCTTT
TRBV7-6,TRBJ2-3,many,NA,CASSLEQLYTDTQYF,TGTGCCAGCAGCTTAGAACAGTTATACACAGATACGCAGTATTTT
TRBV5-1,TRBJ1-2,many,NA,CASFGPIVGGPDYGYTF,TGCGCCAGCTTCGGCCCAATCGTCGGGGGACCGGACTATGGCTACACCTTC
TRBV3-1,TRBJ1-2,many,NA,CASSVKYTLRKTYGYTF,TGTGCCAGCAGCGTAAAGTACACCCTTCGAAAGACCTATGGCTACACCTTC
TRBV28,TRBJ1-5,many,NA,CASLLIKTDTNQPQHF,TGTGCCAGCTTGTTGATTAAAACGGACACAAATCAGCCCCAGCATTTT
TRBV2,TRBJ2-6,many,NA,CARRGTSGANVLTF,TGTGCCAGACGCGGCACCTCTGGGGCCAACGTCCTGACTTTC
TRBV20-1,TRBJ2-1,NA,NA,CSATRDGSLYNEQFF,TGCAGTGCTACCCGGGACGGCAGCTTATACAATGAGCAGTTCTTC
TRBV5-1,TRBJ2-1,few,TRBD2,CASSLGHGGKTDEQFF,TGCGCCAGCAGCTTGGGACACGGGGGGAAAACGGATGAGCAGTTCTTC
TRBV20-1,TRBJ1-1,many,NA,CSARTRRGNTEAFF,TGCAGTGCTAGAACTCGTAGGGGGAACACTGAAGCTTTCTTT
TRBV7-5,TRBJ1-2,many,NA,CISVPELVSEVGKTYGYTF,NA
TRBV6-2/TRBV6-3,TRBJ2-1,NA,TRBD2,CASLTAGDSYNEQFF,TGTGCCAGCTTGACGGCGGGAGACTCCTACAATGAGCAGTTCTTC
TRBV19,TRBJ2-3,few,TRBD2,CASSIPLAGGSTDTQYF,TGTGCCAGTAGTATCCCTCTAGCGGGAGGAAGCACAGATACGCAGTATTTT
TRBV7-7,TRBJ1-2,many,NA,CASSAIYKCRKTYGYTF,TGTGCCAGCAGCGCAATCTATAAGTGCCGAAAGACCTATGGCTACACCTTC
TRBV5-5,TRBJ2-7,many,TRBD2,CASSLAVSLAGDYEQYF,TGTGCCAGCAGCTTGGCCGTGTCCCTAGCGGGAGACTACGAGCAGTACTTC
TRBV3-1,TRBJ1-4,many,NA,CASSQGQKRGKLFF,TGTGCCAGCAGCCAAGGACAGAAAAGGGGAAAACTGTTTTTT
TRBV16,TRBJ1-2,many,NA,CASSAEVVVRKTYGYTF,TGTGCCAGCAGCGCCGAAGTGGTCGTTAGAAAGACCTATGGCTACACCTTC
TRBV7-9,TRBJ2-5,once,TRBD1,CACSLDEGQYQETQYF,TGTGCCTGCAGCTTAGATGAGGGACAGTACCAAGAGACCCAGTACTTC
TRBV5-8,TRBJ2-1,many,NA,CASSLGLGEQFF,TGTGCCAGCAGCTTGGGGTTAGGTGAGCAGTTCTTC
TRBV27,TRBJ2-6,many,NA,CASKLAGNGANVLTF,TGTGCCAGCAAACTAGCAGGGAACGGGGCCAACGTCCTGACTTTC
TRBV6-2/TRBV6-3,TRBJ2-7,many,TRBD2,CASSTRTSGRYEQYF,TGTGCCAGCAGCACCAGGACTAGCGGGAGATACGAGCAGTACTTC